This TCR beta chain originates from a study of early T cells in non-severe SARS-CoV-2 infection. For the study at large: It was bulk RNA from unsorted whole blood that was sequenced, and the chains were unpaired.

Trimming removed 3 bases at V and 4 bases at J, with 10 bases between. Germline CDR1 SGDLS, CDR2 YYNGEE. There are 14 residues in the CDR3. Unique molecular identifiers were attached to individual cDNA molecules. One entry per CDR3 protein results from TCRdb running MiXCR on the 5' RACE reads. Seen here are tens of thousands of distinct CDR3 sequences, 6.5% observed once, and the top ten hold over 2.5%. The clonotype comes from an adult who was a healthcare worker with PCR-confirmed SARS-CoV-2 infection or an uninfected control (not recorded which). The sequencing here drew on whole blood, taken at baseline. The rearrangement uses TRBV9 and TRBJ2-2; D gene unclear. The CDR3: CASSAPRITGELFF. For the CDR3, the DNA is TGTGCCAGCAGCGCGCCCCGGATCACCGGGGAGCTGTTTTTT.